Detailed here is one T cell receptor beta chain. No antigen is known for it. The data originate from a study of cytomegalovirus exposure and HLA in healthy donors. Overall study results and limits: The majority of TCR sequences were rare, yet some public TCRs appeared in many donors.

PCR was performed using 60 Vbeta and 13 Jbeta primers. Assay used: immunoSEQ multiplex PCR; TCRdb lists only in-frame clones, some missing. This sample carries some 200,000 clones, with about 0.8% going to the ten biggest clones. Each donor's status was that of a healthy bone marrow donor. Germline V gives CDR1 LGHNA, CDR2 YSLEER. CDR3 length: 15 amino acids. The V end was cut by 2 bases, the J end by 1 base, with 9 bases between. Sequencing used PBMCs. The receptor comes from a woman aged 18-30 years in good health and CMV-seropositive. The V gene is TRBV4-3, the J gene TRBJ1-3; D remains ambiguous. The CDR3 DNA reads as TGCGCCAGCAGCCAATTCTTCCGGTCTGGAAACACCATATATTTT. The encoded protein is CASSQFFRSGNTIYF.